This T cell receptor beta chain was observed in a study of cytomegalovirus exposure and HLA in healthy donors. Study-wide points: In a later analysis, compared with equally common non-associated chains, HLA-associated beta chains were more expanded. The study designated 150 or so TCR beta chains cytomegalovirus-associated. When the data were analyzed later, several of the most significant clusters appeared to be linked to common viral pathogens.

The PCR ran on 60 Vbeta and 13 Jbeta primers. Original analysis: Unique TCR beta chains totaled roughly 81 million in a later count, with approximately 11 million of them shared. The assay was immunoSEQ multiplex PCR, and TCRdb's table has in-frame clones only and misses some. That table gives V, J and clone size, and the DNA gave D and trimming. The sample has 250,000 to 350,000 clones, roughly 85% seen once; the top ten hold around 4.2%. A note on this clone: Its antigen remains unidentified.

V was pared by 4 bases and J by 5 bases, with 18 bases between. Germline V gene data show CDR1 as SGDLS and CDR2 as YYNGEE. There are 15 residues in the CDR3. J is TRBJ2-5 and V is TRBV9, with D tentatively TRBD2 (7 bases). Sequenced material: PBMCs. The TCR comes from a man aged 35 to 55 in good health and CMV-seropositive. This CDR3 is CASSPLGGAYETQYF. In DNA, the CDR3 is TGTGCCAGCAGCCCCCTAGGGGGGGCCTATGAGACCCAGTACTTC.